This record covers a single T cell receptor beta chain. Its matching antigen is unknown. The sample comes from a study of shared clonotypes between healthy human individuals. With 0 bases removed from V and 5 bases from J, the gap between germline ends came to 11 bases. Germline V lookup: CDR1 MGHRA, CDR2 YSYEKL. This CDR3 is built from 14 residues. Naive CD8 cells lacked CD45RO and underwent positive selection for CCR7, leaving out terminally differentiated effector memory CD45RA+ cells. Among the donors, all were Caucasian adults who lived in Nashville, Tennessee. The assay was carried out at the deep level. Per sorted-subset replicate PCR, input was approximately 180 ng DNA, representing tens of thousands of T cell genomes. Clones were sequenced by immunoSEQ multiplex PCR, and TCRdb holds only the in-frame ones, with some missing. The sample comprises around 700,000 clones, 90% to 95% of which are singletons, and 24% rests with the top ten.

Study conclusions and caveats: Naive subsets usually exceeded memory subsets in estimated richness.

This chain connects TRBV4-1 to TRBJ2-7; the D gene is possibly TRBD2 (5 bases). The sequence was obtained from a man aged 30 to 39 in good health. Specimen: naive CD8+ T cells sorted from blood. The CDR3 reads CASSQDIRGNEQYF. The CDR3 DNA follows: TGCGCCAGCAGCCAAGATATCAGAGGGAACGAGCAGTACTTC.